This T cell receptor beta chain was profiled in a study of cytomegalovirus exposure and HLA in healthy donors (dated by TCRdb to about 2017). For context, the study as a whole: In an earlier analysis of approximately 640 of the donors, about 260 Gb of sequence data and 95 million to 130 million unique TCR beta sequences from about 180 million T cells were reported. An early release that covered around 590 HLA-typed donors contained 300 to 350 gigabases of sequencing data and around 85 million unique TCR sequences. Among the roughly 400 genotyped donors, 75% to 90% belonged to the genetic ancestry cluster associated with self-reported Caucasian donors. The study was designed to test whether signatures of past pathogen exposure could be identified by cataloging public T cell receptors. The study used immunosequencing to profile the T cell repertoires of 666 subjects and linked those repertoires to cytomegalovirus serostatus. A separate validation cohort of approximately 120 different subjects was used in addition to the roughly 670-subject first cohort. To predict cytomegalovirus infection status, the study combined high-throughput TCR immunosequencing, statistical association of individual TCRs with disease status, and machine learning. To study patterns of TCR occurrence, a later analysis re-analyzed previously published TCR beta repertoires from several hundred donors and added high-resolution HLA genotyping. Rather than drawing on any new phenotypic data, the later analysis identified candidate immune exposures from TCR beta sequences and the way those sequences occurred across donors. In an earlier analysis of roughly 600 of the donors, high-throughput TCR beta sequencing was used to judge whether each TCR beta V gene segment behaved as functional or pseudogenic. Donor age, sex, ethnicity and CMV serostatus were compiled together with the repertoire data. A later genetic analysis used genome-wide SNP genotypes for 398 of the 666 donors, treating that subset as a discovery cohort. All discovery cohort repertoires had been generated using a single sequencing platform. HLA typing covered class I and class II loci at four-digit resolution. Typing coverage varied by locus: about 620-630 donors for A, B, C, DRB1 and DQB1; approximately 520 for DQA1; about 570 for DPA1; under 490 for DPB1. A handful of DR-DQ haplotypes were handled as single units for association and clustering because linkage in the cohort was strong. Among 300 to 500 genotyped donors of the cohort, an average of around 250,000 unique TCR beta nucleotide sequences was sequenced per donor, of which 15% to 20% were non-productive.

In total, about 650 healthy bone marrow donors made up the cohort. At the time of sampling, all cohort members were nominally healthy, though unrecorded immune exposures were likely present. The donor was CMV seronegative and was included in the group of around 320 seronegative cohort members. A peripheral blood sample was collected from each donor, and TCR beta sequencing was performed on peripheral blood mononuclear cells. The Qiagen DNeasy Blood Extraction Kit was used to extract genomic DNA from the blood cell samples. About this clone: The antigen this receptor binds is unknown. No clone much larger than this one lies a single base away; base qualities are absent.

The library was produced with the immunoSEQ multiplex PCR assay. A mixture of 60 forward primers for TCR Vbeta segments and 13 reverse primers for TCR Jbeta segments was used in the multiplex PCR. A multiplex PCR assay on genomic DNA amplified the CDR3 region of rearranged TCR beta genes. On the Illumina HiSeq System, the amplified TCR beta libraries were sequenced as 87-base-pair reads. The study's processing was this. Across the 500 to 750 repertoires, a later analysis counted tens of millions of unique TCR beta chains, 9.5 million to 12 million of which were shared by at least two donors. Raw reads were error-corrected and collapsed into unique sequences with a nearest-neighbor algorithm that merged closely related sequences to remove PCR and sequencing errors. Alignment of CDR3 sequences to IMGT reference sequences was used to assign V, D and J gene segments. Each retained sequence needed at least a six-nucleotide match to both a V gene segment and a J gene segment. A rearrangement was called productive if the CDR3 had no stop codons and remained in frame with V and J, and every other rearrangement was called non-productive. CDR3 was defined by IMGT convention, running from the second conserved V-encoded cysteine to the conserved J-encoded phenylalanine. The earlier analysis of 450 to 750 of the donors excluded any sequence lacking an unambiguous match to a single V gene segment. In an earlier analysis of roughly 500 of the donors, V segments were called functional above 56.7% productive rearrangements and were called segregating when the between-donor standard deviation exceeded 5%. To diagnose cytomegalovirus status from the catalog of TCR beta chain sequences, a statistical classification framework was built. In a later analysis, V and J genes were assigned by comparing TCR nucleotide sequences against IMGT/GENE-DB human TR gene sequences. Using the TCRdist pipeline, a later analysis assigned CDR3 sequences along with most-parsimonious VDJ recombination scenarios. In a later analysis, each TCR beta chain was defined by its CDR3 amino acid sequence together with its V-gene family, and reads lacking a unique V-gene family were excluded. In a later analysis, 550 to 650 highly shared, low-generation-probability nucleotide sequences were removed to address suspected cross-contamination and a sequencing artifact. In a later analysis, a clonal expansion index for each public chain was calculated from normalized within-repertoire ranks of inferred template counts. In a later analysis, generation probabilities were computed using a VDJ recombination model fitted to out-of-frame rearrangements, and the results were checked against IGoR. Hypergeometric tests were used in a later analysis to score TCR-TCR, TCR-HLA and TCR-CMV co-occurrence, with a repertoire-size bias correction applied to the TCR pairs. To estimate false discovery rates, a later analysis permuted the HLA or CMV assignments 20 times. In a later analysis, co-occurring TCRs were grouped using DBSCAN, with TCRdist sequence similarity added in when clustering inside HLA-allele-positive subsets. Co-occurrence clustering excluded repertoires with fewer than 30,000 or more than 120,000 public chains, plus five with anomalous nucleotide sharing. TCRdb retrieved this table from immuneACCESS and kept in-frame rearrangements only. Not all clones are present; in checked studies, unresolved V genes account for under half, and no reason is known for the remainder. V, J and clone size were drawn from that table, and D and trimming were deduced from the DNA. Within this sample are approximately 290,000 clones, with about four fifths of them counted one time only. Of the sample, approximately 0.3% falls within the top ten clones.

Overall results and qualifications from the work: A later analysis associated about 16,000 TCR beta sequences with specific HLA alleles at a false discovery rate of 0.05. Immune exposure information for the cohort was limited to CMV serostatus. Sequencing depth was assumed to be roughly uniform across donors in the presence/absence analyses, though that assumption may not hold. Most TCR sequences were observed very rarely across donors, whereas some public TCRs were present in many individuals. Correlated functional status among segregating V segments might reflect linkage disequilibrium, but an unknown experimental factor could not be ruled out. Assigning TCR associations to individual alleles was difficult when HLA alleles, especially DR and DQ, strongly co-occurred. A later analysis found that most CMV-associated TCR beta chains appeared HLA-restricted, with HLA associations seemingly driven largely by CMV exposure. In the study, around 150 TCR beta chains were listed as associated with cytomegalovirus. The cohort was sequenced for TCR beta chains only, and without alpha or paired-chain data the features that could be detected were limited. Because counts were too low, approximately 15 rarely observed V segments, including chromosome 9 orphons, were excluded from the earlier analysis of several hundred of the donors. An earlier analysis of 587 of the donors showed that most TCR beta V segments appeared in productive rearrangements either about 87% or about 30% of the time, which broadly matched IMGT annotations. Compared with equally common non-associated chains, HLA-associated TCR beta chains in a later analysis were more clonally expanded and had lower generation probabilities. In a later genetic analysis, a missense DCLRE1C variant was associated with V-gene and J-gene trimming of TCR beta chains, and the association was replicated in an independent cohort. In a later analysis, TCR association rates were found to vary across HLA loci, with the most associated TCRs seen for DRB1 alleles and the fewest for HLA-C alleles. Because the 87-base-pair reads could not distinguish some IMGT-functional V segments, including TRBV6-2 and TRBV6-3, those segments were excluded. It was suggested by the authors that the approach could potentially be generalized to other disease states and immunological phenotypes. Because HLA typing was missing for some donors at each locus, association tests included only the typed subset. A cluster of highly shared sequence variants was judged likely to represent a technical artifact of the sequencing pipeline. A further reported finding was that TCR beta sequences accurately predicted the HLA-A and HLA-B alleles for most subjects in the first cohort. According to a later analysis, parvovirus B19, influenza, CMV and Epstein-Barr virus appeared linked to several top co-occurrence clusters. The classifier was reported to diagnose cytomegalovirus status with high specificity and sensitivity in both the original and validation cohorts. A later genetic analysis reported fewer N-insertions in productive TCRs among donors in an Asian-associated ancestry cluster than the roughly 690-donor mean. Three of the identified cytomegalovirus-associated TCR beta chains were confirmed in vitro to be specific for cytomegalovirus antigens.

Per the germline V gene, SGHRS is the CDR1 and YFSETQ is the CDR2. The CDR3 spans 14 residues, from the cysteine through the phenylalanine. Of all the DNA, just the CDR3 is kept, 42 bases in frame from base 1. Relative to germline, V is 0 bases shorter and J is 0 bases shorter, with 6 bases between their ends. The sequenced material came from PBMCs. The sequence was obtained from a girl aged 2-10 years in good health and CMV-seronegative. Recombination connected TRBV5-1 to TRBJ1-1, with no D gene named confidently. The DNA is TGCGCCAGCAGCTTGGCCCTAATGAACACTGAAGCTTTCTTT. This sequence encodes CASSLALMNTEAFF.